This TCR beta chain was profiled in a study of early T cells in non-severe SARS-CoV-2 infection. Study background: Alpha and beta chains were unpaired, from unsorted whole-blood bulk RNA.

This clonotype appeared a few times. Antigen specificity is unknown. Each cDNA molecule carried a unique molecular identifier. TCRdb fed the 5' RACE reads into MiXCR, producing one record per CDR3 protein. The top ten clones hold approximately 10% of a sample with some 57,000 distinct CDR3 sequences, roughly 13% of them seen once. Notes on the study in general: There was a bias toward anti-spike CD8 responses in VDJdb matching, which missed private and CD4 specificities.

Sequencing was carried out using whole blood. The receptor's source is an adult who was a healthcare worker with PCR-confirmed SARS-CoV-2 infection or an uninfected control (not recorded which).

The CDR3 here is CSVVFKGLSYGYTF. CDR3 nucleotide sequence: TGCAGCGTTGTCTTTAAGGGTCTTAGCTATGGCTACACCTTC. The V and J genes are TRBV29-1 and TRBJ1-2, with unresolved D. Germline V gives CDR1 SQVTM, CDR2 ANQGSEA. CDR3 size: 14 residues. V lost 4 bases, J lost 4 bases, and 16 bases lay in between.